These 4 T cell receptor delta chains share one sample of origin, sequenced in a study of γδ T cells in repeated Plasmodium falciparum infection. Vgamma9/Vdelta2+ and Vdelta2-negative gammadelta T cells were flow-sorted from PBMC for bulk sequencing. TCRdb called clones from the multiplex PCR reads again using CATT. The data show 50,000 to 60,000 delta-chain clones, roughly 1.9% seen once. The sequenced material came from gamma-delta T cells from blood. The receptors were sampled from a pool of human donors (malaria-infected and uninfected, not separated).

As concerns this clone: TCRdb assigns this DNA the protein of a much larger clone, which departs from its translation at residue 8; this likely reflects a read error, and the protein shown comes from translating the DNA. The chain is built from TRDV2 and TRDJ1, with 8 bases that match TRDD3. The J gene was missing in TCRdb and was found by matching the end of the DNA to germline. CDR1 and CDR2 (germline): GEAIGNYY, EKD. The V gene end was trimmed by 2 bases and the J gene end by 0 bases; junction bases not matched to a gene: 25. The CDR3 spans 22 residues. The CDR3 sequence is CACDIITEGYGQTSQDTDKLIF. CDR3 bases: TGTGCCTGTGACATTATAACTGAGGGATACGGACAAACCTCACAAGACACCGATAAACTCATCTTT.

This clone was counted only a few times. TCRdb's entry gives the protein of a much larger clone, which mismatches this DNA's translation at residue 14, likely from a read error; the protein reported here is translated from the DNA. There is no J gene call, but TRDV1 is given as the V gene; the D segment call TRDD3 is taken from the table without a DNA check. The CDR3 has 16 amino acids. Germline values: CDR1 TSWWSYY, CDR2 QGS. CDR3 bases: TGTGCTCTTGGGGAAATGGTTAGGAGATACGCGAGCGAACCCATCTTT. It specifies CALGEMVRRYASEPIF.

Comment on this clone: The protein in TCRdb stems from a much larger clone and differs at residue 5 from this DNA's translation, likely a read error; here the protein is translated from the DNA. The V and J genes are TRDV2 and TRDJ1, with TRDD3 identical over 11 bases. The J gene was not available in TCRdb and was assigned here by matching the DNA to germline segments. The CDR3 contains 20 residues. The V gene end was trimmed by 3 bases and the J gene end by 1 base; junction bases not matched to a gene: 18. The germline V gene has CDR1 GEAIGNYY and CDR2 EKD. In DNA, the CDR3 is TGTGCCTGTGACGCCGTCTTTAGTGGGGGATACGCATCAAGCACCGATAAACTCATCTTT. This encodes CACDAVFSGGYASSTDKLIF.

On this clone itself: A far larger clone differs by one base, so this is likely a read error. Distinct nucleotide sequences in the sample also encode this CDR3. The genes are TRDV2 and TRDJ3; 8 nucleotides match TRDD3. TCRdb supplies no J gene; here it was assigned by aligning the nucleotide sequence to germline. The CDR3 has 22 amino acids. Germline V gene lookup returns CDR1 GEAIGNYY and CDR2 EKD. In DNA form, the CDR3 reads TGCGCCTGTGACACCGTGTCCCTGGGGGAGACAAACGGGGTCTGGGACACCCGACAGATGTTTTTC. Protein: CACDTVSLGETNGVWDTRQMFF.